The T cell receptor beta chain under discussion was sequenced for a study of blood T cell repertoires in COVID-19. Overall study context: The United States, Italy and Spain were the sources of the acute and convalescent COVID-19 samples. The cDNA or gDNA used as material had been derived from T cells, B-cell-depleted T cells, or PBMCs.

In the source study's methods: Cell counts per sample came from amplifying reference gene primers. Some clones are missing from TCRdb's copy, which holds only in-frame ones; the method was immunoSEQ multiplex PCR. V, J and clone size are those of that table, while D and trimming were read from the DNA. This table has fewer than 45,000 clones, over 70% appearing once. The clonotype originates from a woman aged 35 to 49 with acute or convalescent COVID-19. Sequencing was carried out using peripheral blood.

CDR3 DNA sequence: TGTGCCAGTAGCACCCCCCCGGGAGGCTCCTACAATGAGCAGTTCTTC. Translating it yields CASSTPPGGSYNEQFF. V usage is TRBV19 and J usage is TRBJ2-1; TRBD2 aligns across 7 bases. The CDR3 consists of 16 residues. V gave up 6 bases and J gave up 0 bases; unmatched junction bases: 8. Germline CDR1 is LNHDA and CDR2 is SQIVND (reference sequence).